One and the same sample provided the 6 T cell receptor beta chains below, sequenced in a study of T cells after yellow fever vaccination. Using its own MiXCR run on the 5' RACE reads, TCRdb lists one record per CDR3 protein. The sample lists about 210,000 distinct CDR3 sequences, 6.5% to 7.5% occurring once. This material consisted of CD4+ T cells sorted from PBMCs, taken on the day of the yellow fever booster vaccination. The receptors here all came from a man under 40 who received the YFV17D yellow fever vaccine.

This clonotype was observed a few times. The chain links TRBV7-2 to TRBJ2-1, with D perhaps TRBD2 (5 bases). Trimming cost V 5 bases and J 8 bases, with 13 bases left between them. The CDR3 is 13 residues long. The germline gives CDR1 SGHTA, CDR2 FQGNSA. The CDR3 protein is CASSARPADEQFF. Written as DNA, the CDR3 is TGTGCCAGCAGCGCAAGACCAGCGGATGAGCAGTTCTTC.

This clonotype has just a few counts. The chain joins TRBV10-3 to TRBJ2-3, with 13 bases lining up with TRBD2. The CDR3 contains 17 residues. Trimming at V came to 6 bases and at J to 0 bases, leaving 6 bases not matched to a gene. The germline gives CDR1 ENHRY, CDR2 SYGVKD. The CDR3 sequence: CAISGTSGISSTDTQYF. The CDR3, as DNA: TGTGCCATCAGCGGGACTAGCGGGATTTCTAGCACAGATACGCAGTATTTT.

This clonotype was counted only a few times. This chain connects TRBV9 to TRBJ2-2; tentatively, D is TRBD2 (6 bases). V was trimmed by 0 bases and J by 4 bases, leaving 16 bases between them. The CDR3 sequence is 17 residues long. CDR1 and CDR2 from the germline V gene are SGDLS and YYNGEE. CDR3 DNA sequence: TGTGCCAGCAGCGTAGGAGCGGGTCCCACAAGCACCGGGGAGCTGTTTTTT. Translation gives CASSVGAGPTSTGELFF.

The J gene is TRBJ2-7, the V gene TRBV6-1, with D perhaps assigned TRBD1 or TRBD2 (5 bases each). Germline loops: CDR1 MNHNS, CDR2 SASEGT. Trimming cost V 5 bases and J 3 bases, with 23 bases left between them. CDR3 length: 17 amino acids. CDR3: CASSRRMMGVGFYEQYF. CDR3 nucleotide sequence: TGTGCCAGCAGTCGCCGTATGATGGGGGTTGGCTTCTACGAGCAGTACTTC.

This clonotype was recorded a few times. V gene TRBV7-9 combines with J gene TRBJ2-7; perhaps D is TRBD1 or TRBD2 (5 bases each). Looked up from germline, CDR1 is SEHNR and CDR2 is FQNEAQ (reference sequence). This CDR3 has 14 amino acids. V was cut by 1 base and J by 5 bases, with 12 bases left in between. CDR3 loop: CASSLDRRTNEQYF. DNA for the CDR3: TGTGCCAGCAGCTTAGACAGGAGGACGAACGAGCAGTACTTC.

Only a few counts were recorded for this clonotype. The chain couples TRBV28 to TRBJ2-2, with D unresolved. The V gene lost 4 bases and the J gene lost 4 bases, with 16 bases spanning the gap. Germline V gene lookup returns CDR1 MDHEN and CDR2 SYDVKM. The CDR3 is 16 amino acids. The CDR3 DNA sequence: TGTGCCAGCAGTTCCCGGACCGGGTCAGCCACCGGGGAGCTGTTTTTT. Its protein is CASSSRTGSATGELFF.